Sequencing of this T cell receptor beta chain was carried out in a study of blood T cell repertoires in COVID-19. Study in general: Acute and convalescent COVID-19 samples came from the United States, Italy and Spain. The analysed material was cDNA or gDNA that came from T cells, B-cell-depleted T cells, or PBMCs.

There are 14 residues in the CDR3. The germline CDR1 and CDR2 sequences are LNHNV and YYDKDF (reference sequence). V was shortened by 2 bases and J by 2 bases, with 9 bases between the two germline ends. Under the authors' procedure: Estimation of nucleated cell counts relied on the amplification of reference gene primers. The protocol was immunoSEQ multiplex PCR, while the TCRdb copy is restricted to in-frame clones and leaves out a portion. The V and J calls and clone size are taken from that table; D and trimming were inferred from the DNA. The table lists a few hundred thousand clones, around 90% of them singletons.

Sequenced material: peripheral blood. This clonotype was obtained from a woman between 35 and 50 years old with COVID-19, enrolled during active disease. The chain links TRBV15 to TRBJ2-5; weak D call: TRBD2 (6 bases). The CDR3 nucleotides read TGTGCCACCAGCAGACGCGGGGAGCAAGAGACCCAGTACTTC. Protein product: CATSRRGEQETQYF.